This T cell receptor (beta chain) derives from a study of blood T cells in healthy people across ages. This CDR3 is 15 amino acids long. CDR1 and CDR2 from the germline V gene are SGDLS and YYNGEE. Study-level results: There were more naive CD4+ cells and higher diversity in long-lived donors than in aged donors. Age brought a roughly linear fall in TCR beta diversity measured per million T cells. Nothing was known about donor CMV status, and this possibly confounded expanded clonotype changes.

Using a J-beta primer mix together with a sample-barcoded 5' primer, a second PCR was run for 7 to 11 cycles. Every cDNA was tagged by a template-switch adaptor with 12 random nucleotides. TCRdb processed the 5' RACE reads anew with MiXCR; each CDR3 protein has one entry. The repertoire holds around 790,000 distinct CDR3 sequences, with around 45% as singletons. Turning to this clonotype: As yet, its antigen is unknown. One junction end does not reproduce the germline sequence, and a read error may be involved.

V usage is TRBV9 and J usage is TRBJ2-7; no reliable D call. The clonotype comes from a man in his sixties in good health. Sequences were obtained from blood. CDR3 region: CASSATSNQPYGQYF. The CDR3 DNA follows: TGTGCCAGCAGCGCTACCAGTAACCAACCCTACGGGCAGTACTTC.